A selection of T cell receptor beta chains follows, all from one sample in a study of T cell responses to AZD1222 COVID-19 vaccine. The protocol was immunoSEQ multiplex PCR, while the TCRdb copy is restricted to in-frame clones and leaves out a portion. Of 97,000 or so clones in the sample, 70% to 90% were seen once. The starting material was peripheral blood, obtained on day 0 of AZD1222 vaccination. All receptors come from an adult in good health. Each CDR3 is given with its conserved first and last residue. D genes are given only for firm matches. Clone size is not always given. Where it is, it says once, few, many or a class for expanded clones.

CDR3nt: TGTGCCAGCAGTGGGGACAGTCGGAATGAAAAACTGTTTTTT
CDR3aa: CASSGDSRNEKLFF
v_gene: TRBV2
len: 14
d_gene: TRBD1
abundance: -
j_gene: TRBJ1-4

CDR3nt: TGCAGTGCAAACTGGGGGCCAGGCTACACCTTC
CDR3aa: CSANWGPGYTF
v_gene: TRBV20-1
len: 11
d_gene: -
abundance: -
j_gene: TRBJ1-2

CDR3nt: TGCAGCGTTGAAAGCAGGGGGGCGAGTTGGGATGGCTACACCTTC
CDR3aa: CSVESRGASWDGYTF
v_gene: TRBV29-1
len: 15
d_gene: TRBD1
abundance: -
j_gene: TRBJ1-2

CDR3nt: TGTGCCAGCAGTCTGGGGGGCGCTAAGAACACTGAAGCTTTCTTT
CDR3aa: CASSLGGAKNTEAFF
v_gene: TRBV5-4
len: 15
d_gene: -
abundance: -
j_gene: TRBJ1-1

CDR3nt: TGTGCTATCAGGGGGGACTCCGGGGAGCTGTTTTTT
CDR3aa: CAIRGDSGELFF
v_gene: TRBV27
len: 12
d_gene: -
abundance: -
j_gene: TRBJ2-2

CDR3nt: TGTGCCAGCAGCTTTGGCCAGGGCAGGATTGAGACCCAGTACTTC
CDR3aa: CASSFGQGRIETQYF
v_gene: TRBV7-6
len: 15
d_gene: -
abundance: once
j_gene: TRBJ2-5

CDR3nt: TGTGCCACCGGACAGGGCCCATCACCCCTCCACTTT
CDR3aa: CATGQGPSPLHF
v_gene: TRBV28
len: 12
d_gene: TRBD1
abundance: -
j_gene: TRBJ1-6

CDR3nt: TGTGCCAGCAGCGGAAGGGACAGGCACTCCTACGAGCAGTACTTC
CDR3aa: CASSGRDRHSYEQYF
v_gene: TRBV5-6
len: 15
d_gene: TRBD1
abundance: -
j_gene: TRBJ2-7

CDR3nt: TGTGCCAGCAGCTTAAACAGTTTCAGATCTAATTCACCCCTCCACTTT
CDR3aa: CASSLNSFRSNSPLHF
v_gene: TRBV7-3
len: 16
d_gene: -
abundance: -
j_gene: TRBJ1-6

CDR3nt: TGTGCTAGTGCCGAAGGGGCTATCTTTGAGCAGTTCTTC
CDR3aa: CASAEGAIFEQFF
v_gene: TRBV12-5
len: 13
d_gene: -
abundance: -
j_gene: TRBJ2-1

CDR3nt: TGCGCCAGCAGCCAAAGGTCCGTCGGGGGGCTTGAGACCCAGTACTTC
CDR3aa: CASSQRSVGGLETQYF
v_gene: TRBV4-3
len: 16
d_gene: -
abundance: -
j_gene: TRBJ2-5

CDR3nt: TGTGCCACCAGCAGATCTCAGGGGTGGGACACTGAAGCTTTCTTT
CDR3aa: CATSRSQGWDTEAFF
v_gene: TRBV15
len: 15
d_gene: -
abundance: -
j_gene: TRBJ1-1

CDR3nt: TGTGCCAGTAATGGCCAGAGTGGGAATCAGCCCCAGCATTTT
CDR3aa: CASNGQSGNQPQHF
v_gene: TRBV19
len: 14
d_gene: -
abundance: few
j_gene: TRBJ1-5

CDR3nt: TGCGCCAGCAGCGCCTTAACCTCCGGGACACCGAGCTCCTACACCTTC
CDR3aa: CASSALTSGTPSSYTF
v_gene: TRBV5-1
len: 16
d_gene: -
abundance: -
j_gene: TRBJ1-2

CDR3nt: TGCGCCAGCAGCCCCTCGGGCCAACTCTACGAGCAGTACTTC
CDR3aa: CASSPSGQLYEQYF
v_gene: TRBV5-1
len: 14
d_gene: -
abundance: once
j_gene: TRBJ2-7

CDR3nt: TGTGCCAGCAGTGGGGACGGAGGTGGCAATCAGCCCCAGCATTTT
CDR3aa: CASSGDGGGNQPQHF
v_gene: TRBV2
len: 15
d_gene: -
abundance: -
j_gene: TRBJ1-5

CDR3nt: TGTGCCAGCAGGCCGGACAGGGTTATGTACGAGCAGTACTTC
CDR3aa: CASRPDRVMYEQYF
v_gene: TRBV6-5
len: 14
d_gene: TRBD1
abundance: -
j_gene: TRBJ2-7

CDR3nt: TGTGCCAGCAGTTTATCAGGTGGGACTAATGAAAAACTGTTTTTT
CDR3aa: CASSLSGGTNEKLFF
v_gene: TRBV28
len: 15
d_gene: -
abundance: once
j_gene: TRBJ1-4

CDR3nt: TGTGCCAGCAGCTTGGGACAGGGGGCTAAAAACATTCAGTACTTC
CDR3aa: CASSLGQGAKNIQYF
v_gene: TRBV5-4
len: 15
d_gene: TRBD1
abundance: -
j_gene: TRBJ2-4

CDR3nt: TGTGCCAGCAGCTTTGAAGGCTACGAGCAGTACTTC
CDR3aa: CASSFEGYEQYF
v_gene: TRBV5-5
len: 12
d_gene: -
abundance: -
j_gene: TRBJ2-7

CDR3nt: TGTGCCAGCAGCCCCGAAAGGGGGGGTTACAATGAGCAGTTCTTC
CDR3aa: CASSPERGGYNEQFF
v_gene: TRBV14
len: 15
d_gene: -
abundance: -
j_gene: TRBJ2-1

CDR3nt: TGCAGTGCTGGTGGGGACGGGACTAGCGGGTCTAGCTCCTACAATGAGCAGTTCTTC
CDR3aa: CSAGGDGTSGSSSYNEQFF
v_gene: TRBV20-1
len: 19
d_gene: TRBD2
abundance: -
j_gene: TRBJ2-1

CDR3nt: TGTGCCAGCAGTTCCCAACGACTGGGACCCGGCGAGCAGTACTTC
CDR3aa: CASSSQRLGPGEQYF
v_gene: TRBV27
len: 15
d_gene: -
abundance: -
j_gene: TRBJ2-7

CDR3nt: TGCGCCAGCAGCGCGGTAACCGGGACAGGGAGGACTGAAGCTTTCTTT
CDR3aa: CASSAVTGTGRTEAFF
v_gene: TRBV5-1
len: 16
d_gene: TRBD1
abundance: once
j_gene: TRBJ1-1

CDR3nt: TGTGCCAGCAGCGGAAGGACAGGTGGGGTCAATCAGCCCCAGCATTTT
CDR3aa: CASSGRTGGVNQPQHF
v_gene: TRBV5-6
len: 16
d_gene: TRBD1
abundance: -
j_gene: TRBJ1-5

CDR3nt: TGCGCCTGTGGTAGGGGGGAGGATGAGCAGTTCTTC
CDR3aa: CACGRGEDEQFF
v_gene: TRBV29-1
len: 12
d_gene: -
abundance: -
j_gene: TRBJ2-1

CDR3nt: TGCGCCAGCAGCCAAGAATCAGCGGCCGCTAACTATGGCTACACCTTC
CDR3aa: CASSQESAAANYGYTF
v_gene: TRBV4-1
len: 16
d_gene: -
abundance: -
j_gene: TRBJ1-2

CDR3nt: TGTGCCAGCAGCTCCTCAGGGTTTCTGAGCTACGAGCAGTACTTC
CDR3aa: CASSSSGFLSYEQYF
v_gene: TRBV7-2
len: 15
d_gene: -
abundance: -
j_gene: TRBJ2-7

CDR3nt: TGCGCCAGCAGCCAAAGGTTGGGCCCCTCTCGAGGCTACACCTTC
CDR3aa: CASSQRLGPSRGYTF
v_gene: TRBV4-1
len: 15
d_gene: -
abundance: few
j_gene: TRBJ1-2

CDR3nt: TGTGCCAGCAGCCCTGGGGAAGGAGGCTATGGCTACACCTTC
CDR3aa: CASSPGEGGYGYTF
v_gene: TRBV7-2
len: 14
d_gene: -
abundance: -
j_gene: TRBJ1-2

CDR3nt: TGTGCCAGCAGCTCTACCCGGAACGAGCAGTACTTC
CDR3aa: CASSSTRNEQYF
v_gene: TRBV7-9
len: 12
d_gene: -
abundance: -
j_gene: TRBJ2-7

CDR3nt: TGTGCCAGCGGCGCCAGGGGCTTCCCGGCGAACATTCAGTACTTC
CDR3aa: CASGARGFPANIQYF
v_gene: TRBV5-6
len: 15
d_gene: -
abundance: once
j_gene: TRBJ2-4

CDR3nt: TGTGCCAGCAGCCAAGATCCGGGCCCCCTGAGGACGCAGTATTTT
CDR3aa: CASSQDPGPLRTQYF
v_gene: TRBV4-2
len: 15
d_gene: -
abundance: -
j_gene: TRBJ2-3

CDR3nt: TGTGCCAGCAGTCGGGACAGTAGGTACCAAGAGACCCAGTACTTC
CDR3aa: CASSRDSRYQETQYF
v_gene: TRBV6-6
len: 15
d_gene: TRBD1
abundance: few
j_gene: TRBJ2-5

CDR3nt: TGTGCCAGCAGCAAGATAGAGGGACAGCTTAATGAAAAACTGTTTTTT
CDR3aa: CASSKIEGQLNEKLFF
v_gene: TRBV21-1
len: 16
d_gene: -
abundance: -
j_gene: TRBJ1-4

CDR3nt: TGTGCCAGCAGTTACCCCCCGGGGGGTGGGCGAGATCAGCCCCAGCATTTT
CDR3aa: CASSYPPGGGRDQPQHF
v_gene: TRBV6-2/TRBV6-3
len: 17
d_gene: -
abundance: -
j_gene: TRBJ1-5

CDR3nt: TGTGCCTGGGCAGACAGGGTAGGAAACACCATATATTTT
CDR3aa: CAWADRVGNTIYF
v_gene: TRBV30
len: 13
d_gene: TRBD1
abundance: -
j_gene: TRBJ1-3

CDR3nt: TGCAGCACGGGACAGGGTGACGAGCAGTACTTC
CDR3aa: CSTGQGDEQYF
v_gene: TRBV29-1
len: 11
d_gene: TRBD1
abundance: -
j_gene: TRBJ2-7

CDR3nt: TGTGCCAGCAGCTCCAGGACTGGGAACAATTCACCCCTCCACTTT
CDR3aa: CASSSRTGNNSPLHF
v_gene: TRBV11-2
len: 15
d_gene: -
abundance: -
j_gene: TRBJ1-6

CDR3nt: TGTGCCAGCAGTACGGGTAGCGGGAGAGGGAATGAGCAGTTCTTC
CDR3aa: CASSTGSGRGNEQFF
v_gene: TRBV6-5
len: 15
d_gene: TRBD2
abundance: -
j_gene: TRBJ2-1

CDR3nt: TGCAGCGTCCTTGGACTAGCGGAGAGCTCCTACGAGCAGTACTTC
CDR3aa: CSVLGLAESSYEQYF
v_gene: TRBV29-1
len: 15
d_gene: TRBD2
abundance: -
j_gene: TRBJ2-7

CDR3nt: TGTGCCAGTAGAACACCGGGACTAGCGGGGTACAATGAGCAGTTCTTC
CDR3aa: CASRTPGLAGYNEQFF
v_gene: TRBV19
len: 16
d_gene: TRBD2
abundance: -
j_gene: TRBJ2-1

CDR3nt: TGTGCCAGCAGCCACAGGGCCAGAGATCAGCCCCAGCATTTT
CDR3aa: CASSHRARDQPQHF
v_gene: TRBV27
len: 14
d_gene: -
abundance: -
j_gene: TRBJ1-5

CDR3nt: TGTGCCAGCAGCTTAGTGATGGGGAGCTCCTACGAGCAGTACTTC
CDR3aa: CASSLVMGSSYEQYF
v_gene: TRBV7-9
len: 15
d_gene: -
abundance: -
j_gene: TRBJ2-7

CDR3nt: TGTGCCAGCAGCTTCCGTAGCACAGATACGCAGTATTTT
CDR3aa: CASSFRSTDTQYF
v_gene: TRBV5-5
len: 13
d_gene: -
abundance: -
j_gene: TRBJ2-3

CDR3nt: TGTGCCATCAGTGGCCGACAGGACCCCTACGAGCAGTACTTC
CDR3aa: CAISGRQDPYEQYF
v_gene: TRBV10-3
len: 14
d_gene: -
abundance: -
j_gene: TRBJ2-7

CDR3nt: TGCGCCAGCAGCTCCGGCGTGGGGGACAGGGTGGTTTACGAGCAGTACTTC
CDR3aa: CASSSGVGDRVVYEQYF
v_gene: TRBV5-1
len: 17
d_gene: TRBD1
abundance: -
j_gene: TRBJ2-7

CDR3nt: TGTGCCAGCAGACGAGACTCCTACACCGGGGAGCTGTTTTTT
CDR3aa: CASRRDSYTGELFF
v_gene: TRBV6-5
len: 14
d_gene: -
abundance: -
j_gene: TRBJ2-2

CDR3nt: TGTGCCAGCAGCCTGTCGGTCCCCCCGGGGAGCAATCAGCCCCAGCATTTT
CDR3aa: CASSLSVPPGSNQPQHF
v_gene: TRBV3-1/TRBV3-2
len: 17
d_gene: -
abundance: -
j_gene: TRBJ1-5

CDR3nt: TGTGCCAGCTCACCACCGAATAGGACCCCCTACGAGCAGTACTTC
CDR3aa: CASSPPNRTPYEQYF
v_gene: TRBV18
len: 15
d_gene: -
abundance: -
j_gene: TRBJ2-7

CDR3nt: TGTGCCAGCAGTTACCACCAGACAGGGTTGAACACTGAAGCTTTCTTT
CDR3aa: CASSYHQTGLNTEAFF
v_gene: TRBV6-5
len: 16
d_gene: TRBD1
abundance: -
j_gene: TRBJ1-1

CDR3nt: TGTGCCAGCGGGTGGGACAGTCGCTACGAGCAGTACTTC
CDR3aa: CASGWDSRYEQYF
v_gene: TRBV27
len: 13
d_gene: TRBD1
abundance: -
j_gene: TRBJ2-7

CDR3nt: TGTGCCAGCAGCGCGTATTTCGGCACTGAAGCTTTCTTT
CDR3aa: CASSAYFGTEAFF
v_gene: TRBV7-6
len: 13
d_gene: -
abundance: -
j_gene: TRBJ1-1

CDR3nt: TGTGCCAGCAGTCAGGCAGGGATCTCCGGGGAGCTGTTTTTT
CDR3aa: CASSQAGISGELFF
v_gene: TRBV16
len: 14
d_gene: -
abundance: -
j_gene: TRBJ2-2

CDR3nt: TGTGCCAGCAGTTACCTGGACCGGACCTTGGGCAAAAACATTCAGTACTTC
CDR3aa: CASSYLDRTLGKNIQYF
v_gene: TRBV6-2/TRBV6-3
len: 17
d_gene: -
abundance: -
j_gene: TRBJ2-4